This entry describes one T cell receptor (beta chain). Antigen unknown. This entry belongs to a study of monozygotic twins with cystic fibrosis. Study findings and constraints: In this small cohort, shared CDR3 numbers showed no association with age, concordance or disease severity. The repertoire was suggested to be naive-dominated, clonality median around 0.0095.

The length of the CDR3 is 14 residues. Germline loops: CDR1 MDHEN, CDR2 SYDVKM. V gave up 8 bases and J gave up 5 bases, with 18 bases separating them. Using immunoSEQ multiplex PCR, the repertoire was profiled, and TCRdb retains in-frame clones only, with some absent. The data show about 26,000 clones, roughly 96% seen once. The sample consisted of blood. The TCR originated in a girl under 10 years old with cystic fibrosis. This rearrangement joins TRBV28 to TRBJ1-1, with D tentatively TRBD1 (5 bases). DNA of the CDR3: TGTGCCAGCGCCCCCGTAAGGGACGAGACTGAAGCTTTCTTT. It is translated as CASAPVRDETEAFF.